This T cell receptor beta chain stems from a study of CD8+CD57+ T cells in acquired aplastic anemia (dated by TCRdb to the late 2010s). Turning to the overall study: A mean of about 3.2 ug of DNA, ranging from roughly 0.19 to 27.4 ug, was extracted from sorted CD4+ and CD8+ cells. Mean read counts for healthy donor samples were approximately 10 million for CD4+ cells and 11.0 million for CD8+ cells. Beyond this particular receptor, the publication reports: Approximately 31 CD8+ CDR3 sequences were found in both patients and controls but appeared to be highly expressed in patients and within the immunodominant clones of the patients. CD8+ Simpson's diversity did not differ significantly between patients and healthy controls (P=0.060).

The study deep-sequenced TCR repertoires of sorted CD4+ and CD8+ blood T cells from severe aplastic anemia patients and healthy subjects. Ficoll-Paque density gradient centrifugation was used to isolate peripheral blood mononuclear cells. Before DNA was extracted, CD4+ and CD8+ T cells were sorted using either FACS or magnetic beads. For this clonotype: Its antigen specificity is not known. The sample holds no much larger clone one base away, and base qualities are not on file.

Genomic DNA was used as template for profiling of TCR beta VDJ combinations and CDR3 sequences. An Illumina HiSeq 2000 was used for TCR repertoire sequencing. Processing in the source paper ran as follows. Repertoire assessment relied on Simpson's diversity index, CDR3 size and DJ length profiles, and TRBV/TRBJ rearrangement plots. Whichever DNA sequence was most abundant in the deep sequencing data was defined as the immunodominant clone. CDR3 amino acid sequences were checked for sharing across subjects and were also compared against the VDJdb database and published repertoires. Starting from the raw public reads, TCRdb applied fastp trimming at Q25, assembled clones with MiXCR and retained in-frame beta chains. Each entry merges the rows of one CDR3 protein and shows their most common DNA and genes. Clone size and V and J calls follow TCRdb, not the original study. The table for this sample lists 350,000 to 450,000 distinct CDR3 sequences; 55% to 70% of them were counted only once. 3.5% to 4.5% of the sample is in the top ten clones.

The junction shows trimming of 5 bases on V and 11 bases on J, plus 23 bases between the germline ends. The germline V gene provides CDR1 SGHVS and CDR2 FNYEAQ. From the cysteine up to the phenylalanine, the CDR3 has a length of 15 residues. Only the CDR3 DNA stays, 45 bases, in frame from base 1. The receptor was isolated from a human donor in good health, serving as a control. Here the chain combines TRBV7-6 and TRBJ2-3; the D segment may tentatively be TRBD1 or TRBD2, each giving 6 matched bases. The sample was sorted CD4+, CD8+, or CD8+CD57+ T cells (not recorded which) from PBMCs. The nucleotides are TGTGCCAGCAGCCGCGGCTCCGGGGGCAACCAAGAGCAGTATTTT. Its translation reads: CASSRGSGGNQEQYF.